This T cell receptor beta chain was captured in a study of CD8+ T cells in alopecia areata. The V gene's germline CDR1 is MDHEN and CDR2 SYDVKM. V was shortened by 6 bases and J by 5 bases, with 10 bases between the two germline ends. The CDR3 is 12 residues long. Sorting of PBMCs yielded the CD4+ and CD8+ T cells. This clone has only a few counts. Its matching antigen is unknown. Overall study results and limits: Patients shared TCRs less clearly than mice did, possibly owing to HLA. Sequence data from scalp samples additionally include resident alphabeta T cells of normal skin.

Extraction of RNA preceded its reverse transcription into cDNA, which served as the sequencing template. The protocol was immunoSEQ multiplex PCR, while the TCRdb copy is restricted to in-frame clones and leaves out a portion. The table includes about 99,000 clones, approximately 58% detected once. The material sequenced was CD4+ T cells sorted from blood. This clonotype was obtained from a human donor in good health. The chain has TRBV28 and TRBJ2-5, with D uncertain. The CDR3 nucleotides are TGTGCCAGCAGCCTTATGACGGAGACCCAGTACTTC. Protein product: CASSLMTETQYF. Using reference TRBV28 and TRBJ2-5 for the parts outside the CDR3, the full variable domain is DVKVTQSSRYLVKRTGEKVFLECVQDMDHENMFWYRQDPGLGLRLIYFSYDVKMKEKGDIPEGYSVSREKKERFSLILESASTNQTSMYLCASSLMTETQYFGPGTRLLVL.